Listed here is a single T cell receptor (beta chain). Its antigen is currently unknown. These data come from a study of vaccination and CD4 T cells after COVID-19. Trimming left V 2 bases short and J 5 bases short, with 18 bases between. Germline-derived CDR1 and CDR2 are SGHDN and FVKESK. The CDR3 covers 17 residues. General study points: Within the convalescent patients, spike mono-reactivity was found in 304 of 307 vaccine-specific clones.

Regarding treatment: approximately nine-day PBMC culture with coronavirus spike peptide pools or control peptides (ViraFEST assay). Antigen-specific T cells were expanded with peptide pools by ViraFEST, and TCRs were then sequenced. Oncomine TCR Beta short-read sequencing was applied to DNA from cultured CD4+ T cells. TCRdb used MiXCR to reprocess the PCR reads, holding one entry per CDR3 protein. Among about 26,000 distinct CDR3 sequences listed, about three fifths were seen once. The rearrangement links TRBV14 to TRBJ2-2; D is possibly TRBD2 (6 bases). Input material: CD4+ T cells from blood, cultured in vitro. This receptor was taken from a human donor who had recovered from COVID-19. CDR3 in DNA: TGTGCCAGCAGCCAACGTCTAGGGGTGCGGGAAACCGGGGAGCTGTTTTTT. Its protein is CASSQRLGVRETGELFF.